These T cell receptor beta chains were read from a single sample in a study of CD8 T cells in ankylosing spondylitis. TCRdb re-derived calls from the 5' RACE reads in MiXCR, one entry per CDR3 protein. The sample shows around 130,000 distinct CDR3 sequences, 17% of them seen only once. Specimen: blood, either unsorted or a sorted T cell fraction (not recorded which). Receptors were obtained from a male donor with ankylosing spondylitis. The conserved cysteine and the conserved F or W are not part of the CDR3 here.

V	J	CDR3
TRBV15	TRBJ1-2	ATSRRQPSDYGYT
TRBV20-1	TRBJ2-2	SARRVRANTGELF
TRBV6-5	TRBJ2-3	ASSYSPGLAVDTQY
TRBV25-1	TRBJ2-3	ASSPGKGVNTDTQY
TRBV5-1	TRBJ2-3	ASSLEQGSTDTQY
TRBV25-1	TRBJ2-3	ASTGLTDTQY
TRBV2	TRBJ2-5	ANRIRGEPQY
TRBV27	TRBJ2-7	ASSLAATYEQY
TRBV27	TRBJ2-1	ASSKGLAGEQF
TRBV4-3	TRBJ2-5	ASSQGSWPRRETQY
TRBV19	TRBJ2-1	ASSHFQAGVYEQF
TRBV2	TRBJ1-5	ASRGLGNQPQH
TRBV11-3	TRBJ2-3	ASSLVRLAGFADTQY
TRBV20-1	TRBJ2-1	SASGGGGTYNEQF
TRBV7-3	TRBJ2-6	ASSLTAADQSGANVLT